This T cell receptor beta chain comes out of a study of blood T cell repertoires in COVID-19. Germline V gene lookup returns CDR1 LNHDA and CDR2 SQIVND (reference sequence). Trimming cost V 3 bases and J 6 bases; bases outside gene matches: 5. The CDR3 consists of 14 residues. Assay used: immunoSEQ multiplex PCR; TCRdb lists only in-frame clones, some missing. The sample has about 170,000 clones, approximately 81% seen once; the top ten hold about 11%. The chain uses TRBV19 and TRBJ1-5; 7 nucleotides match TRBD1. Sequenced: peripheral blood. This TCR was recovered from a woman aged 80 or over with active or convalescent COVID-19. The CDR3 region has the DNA TGTGCCAGTAGTATGGGACAGAGGGGTCAGCCCCAGCATTTT. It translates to CASSMGQRGQPQHF.